This TCR beta chain derives from a study of OX40 agonist ivuxolimab in advanced cancers. General study results and limits: At 0.1-3.0 mg/kg, partial responders had clonal expansion among the lowest observed. A proportion of nonresponders additionally exhibited low normalized T-cell clonal expansion.

Of note for this clone: Its antigen is unknown.

Patients with a history of autoimmune disease or on systemic immunosuppression were excluded. The germline V gene encodes CDR1 SGHTA and CDR2 FQGNSA. The CDR3 consists of 17 residues. Trimming at V came to 1 base and at J to 1 base, leaving 6 bases not matched to a gene. Assay used: immunoSEQ multiplex PCR; TCRdb lists only in-frame clones, some missing. The sample carries just over 90,000 clones, around 94% recorded once. V usage is TRBV7-2 and J usage is TRBJ2-2, with 7 bases lining up with TRBD2. This receptor was identified in an adult with an advanced solid tumor such as melanoma, head and neck, liver or kidney cancer. The source was CD4+ or CD8+ T cells sorted from blood, collected in a trial of the OX40 agonist ivuxolimab. The chain's CDR3 is CASSLGVGGGNTGELFF. The CDR3 DNA follows: TGTGCCAGCAGCTTAGGGGTCGGCGGGGGGAACACCGGGGAGCTGTTTTTT. Variable domain in full (rest from reference TRBV7-2 and TRBJ2-2): GAGVSQSPSNKVTEKGKDVELRCDPISGHTALYWYRQSLGQGLEFLIYFQGNSAPDKSGLPSDRFSAERTGGSVSTLTIQRTQQEDSAVYLCASSLGVGGGNTGELFFGEGSRLTVL.